This TCR beta chain was recorded in a study of human T cells and chemical hapten exposure. CDR1 and CDR2 (germline): MGHRA, YSYEKL. The CDR3 is made up of 12 amino acids. TCRdb re-called the RACE reads with MiXCR, one entry per CDR3 protein. This table holds about 70,000 distinct CDR3 sequences, over 7.5% found once. With regard to this clonotype: This sequence may be a read error, since a much larger clone differs from it by one base.

Time point in this sample: patch test 1, 2 weeks after DPC sensitization. Treatment in this sample: therapeutic diphenylcyclopropenone sensitization with weekly scalp DPC. This chain joins TRBV4-1 and TRBJ1-1; D unclear. Sequenced here: whole blood, sampled in connection with sensitization to the hapten diphenylcyclopropenone (DPC). The TCR originated in a middle-aged woman with alopecia areata. Some clones in this sample may be carry-over from other donors' samples. The CDR3 region is CASAGLYTEASF. CDR3 in DNA: TGCGCCAGCGCGGGATTATACACTGAAGCTTCCTTT.